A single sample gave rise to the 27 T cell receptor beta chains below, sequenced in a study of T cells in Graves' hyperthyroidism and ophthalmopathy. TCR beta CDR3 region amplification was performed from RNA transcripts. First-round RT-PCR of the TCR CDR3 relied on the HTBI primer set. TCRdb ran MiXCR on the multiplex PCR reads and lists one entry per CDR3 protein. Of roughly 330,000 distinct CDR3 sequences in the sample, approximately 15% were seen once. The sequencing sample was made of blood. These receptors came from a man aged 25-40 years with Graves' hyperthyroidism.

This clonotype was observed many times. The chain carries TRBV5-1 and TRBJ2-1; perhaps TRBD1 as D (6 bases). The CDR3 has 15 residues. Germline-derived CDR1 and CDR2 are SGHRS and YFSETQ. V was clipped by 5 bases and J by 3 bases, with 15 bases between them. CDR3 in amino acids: CASRDSGQNYNEQFF. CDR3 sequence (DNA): TGCGCCAGCAGAGATTCCGGACAGAACTACAATGAGCAGTTCTTC.

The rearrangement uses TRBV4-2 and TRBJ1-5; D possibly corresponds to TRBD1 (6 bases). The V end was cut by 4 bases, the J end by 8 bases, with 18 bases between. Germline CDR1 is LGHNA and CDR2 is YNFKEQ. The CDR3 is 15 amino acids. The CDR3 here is CASSPDLGGGKPQHF. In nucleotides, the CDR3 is TGTGCCAGCAGCCCGGATCTAGGGGGGGGAAAGCCCCAGCATTTT.

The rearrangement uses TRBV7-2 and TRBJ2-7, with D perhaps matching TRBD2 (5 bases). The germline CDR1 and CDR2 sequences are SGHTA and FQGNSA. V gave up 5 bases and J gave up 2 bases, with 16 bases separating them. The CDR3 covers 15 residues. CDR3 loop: CASSAAPGSAYEQYF. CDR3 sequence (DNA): TGTGCCAGCAGCGCCGCCCCGGGAAGCGCCTACGAGCAGTACTTC.

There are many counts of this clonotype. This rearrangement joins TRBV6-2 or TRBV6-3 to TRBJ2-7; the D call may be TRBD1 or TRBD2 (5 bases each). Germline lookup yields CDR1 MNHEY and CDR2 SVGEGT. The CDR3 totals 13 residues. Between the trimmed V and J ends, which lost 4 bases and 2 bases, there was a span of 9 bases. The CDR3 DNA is TGTGCCAGCAGTTGGGGGACCGCCTACGAGCAGTACTTC. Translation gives CASSWGTAYEQYF.

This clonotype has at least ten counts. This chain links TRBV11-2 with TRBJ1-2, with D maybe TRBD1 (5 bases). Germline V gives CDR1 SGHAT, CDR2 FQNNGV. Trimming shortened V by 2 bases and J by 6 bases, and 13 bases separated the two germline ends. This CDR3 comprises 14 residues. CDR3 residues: CASSLQGGKDGYTF. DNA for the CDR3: TGTGCCAGCAGCTTACAGGGCGGGAAGGATGGCTACACCTTC.

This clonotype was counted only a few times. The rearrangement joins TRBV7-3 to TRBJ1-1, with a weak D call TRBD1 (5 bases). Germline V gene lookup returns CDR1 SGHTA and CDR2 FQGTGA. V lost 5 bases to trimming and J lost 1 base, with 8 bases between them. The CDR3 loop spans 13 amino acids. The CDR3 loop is CASSVDRNTEAFF. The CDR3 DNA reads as TGTGCCAGCAGCGTCGACAGGAACACTGAAGCTTTCTTT.

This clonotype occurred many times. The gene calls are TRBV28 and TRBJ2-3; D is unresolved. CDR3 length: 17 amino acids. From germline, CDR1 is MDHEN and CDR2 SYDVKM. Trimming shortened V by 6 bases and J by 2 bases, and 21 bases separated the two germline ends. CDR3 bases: TGTGCCAGCAGACGACCCCAACCTCTTTTCATCACAGATACGCAGTATTTT. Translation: CASRRPQPLFITDTQYF.

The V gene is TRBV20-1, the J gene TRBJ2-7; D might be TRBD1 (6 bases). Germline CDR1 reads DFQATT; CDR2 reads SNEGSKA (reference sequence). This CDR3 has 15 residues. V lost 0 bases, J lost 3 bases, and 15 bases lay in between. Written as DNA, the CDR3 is TGCAGTGCTAGAGAGTGGACAGTAGGTGACTACGAGCAGTACTTC. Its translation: CSAREWTVGDYEQYF.

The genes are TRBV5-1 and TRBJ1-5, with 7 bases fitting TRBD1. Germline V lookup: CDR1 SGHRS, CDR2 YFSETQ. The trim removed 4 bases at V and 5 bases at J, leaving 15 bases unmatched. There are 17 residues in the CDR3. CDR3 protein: CASSPYPPGTDDQPQHF. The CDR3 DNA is TGCGCCAGCAGCCCTTACCCTCCCGGGACAGACGATCAGCCCCAGCATTTT.

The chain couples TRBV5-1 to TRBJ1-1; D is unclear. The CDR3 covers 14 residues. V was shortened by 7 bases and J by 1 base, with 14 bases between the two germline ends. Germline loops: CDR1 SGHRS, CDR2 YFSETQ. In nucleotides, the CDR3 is TGCGCCAGCGCCACTAGTTCTGAGAACACTGAAGCTTTCTTT. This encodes CASATSSENTEAFF.

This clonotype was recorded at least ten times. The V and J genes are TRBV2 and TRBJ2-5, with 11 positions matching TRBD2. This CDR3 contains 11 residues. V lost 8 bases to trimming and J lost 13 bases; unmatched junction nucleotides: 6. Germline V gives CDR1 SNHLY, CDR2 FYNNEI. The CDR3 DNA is TGTGCCAGCGGGGACCTAGCGGGAGGGTACTTC. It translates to CASGDLAGGYF.

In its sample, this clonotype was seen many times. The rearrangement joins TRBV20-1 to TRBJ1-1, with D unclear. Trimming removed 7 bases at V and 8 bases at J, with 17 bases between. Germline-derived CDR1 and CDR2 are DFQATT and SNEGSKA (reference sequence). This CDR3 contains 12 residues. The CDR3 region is CSVRVKRREAFF. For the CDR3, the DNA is TGCAGTGTTAGGGTGAAGCGGAGGGAAGCTTTCTTT.

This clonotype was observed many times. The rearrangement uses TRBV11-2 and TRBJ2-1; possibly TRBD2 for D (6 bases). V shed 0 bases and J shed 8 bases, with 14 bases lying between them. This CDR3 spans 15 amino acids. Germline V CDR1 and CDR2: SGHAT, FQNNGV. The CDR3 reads CASSLDGSGRDEQFF. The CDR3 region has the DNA TGTGCCAGCAGCTTAGATGGTAGCGGTAGGGATGAGCAGTTCTTC. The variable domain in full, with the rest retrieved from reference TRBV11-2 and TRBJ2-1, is EAGVAQSPRYKIIEKRQSVAFWCNPISGHATLYWYQQILGQGPKLLIQFQNNGVVDDSQLPKDRFSAERLKGVDSTLKIQPAKLEDSAVYLCASSLDGSGRDEQFFGPGTRLTVL.

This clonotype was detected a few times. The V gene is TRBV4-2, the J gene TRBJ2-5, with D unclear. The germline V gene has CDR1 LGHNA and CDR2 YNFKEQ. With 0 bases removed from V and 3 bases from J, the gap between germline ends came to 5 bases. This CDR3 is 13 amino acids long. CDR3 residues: CASSQDGEETQYF. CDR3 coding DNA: TGTGCCAGCAGCCAAGATGGAGAAGAGACCCAGTACTTC.

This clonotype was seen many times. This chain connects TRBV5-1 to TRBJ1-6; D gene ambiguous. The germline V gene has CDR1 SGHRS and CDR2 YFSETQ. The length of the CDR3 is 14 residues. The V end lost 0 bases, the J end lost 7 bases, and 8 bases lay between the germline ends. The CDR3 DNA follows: TGCGCCAGCAGCTTGGACGCGGGGAATTCACCCCTCCACTTT. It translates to CASSLDAGNSPLHF. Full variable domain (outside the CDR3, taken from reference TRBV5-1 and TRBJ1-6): KAGVTQTPRYLIKTRGQQVTLSCSPISGHRSVSWYQQTPGQGLQFLFEYFSETQRNKGNFPGRFSGRQFSNSRSEMNVSTLELGDSALYLCASSLDAGNSPLHFGNGTRLTVT.

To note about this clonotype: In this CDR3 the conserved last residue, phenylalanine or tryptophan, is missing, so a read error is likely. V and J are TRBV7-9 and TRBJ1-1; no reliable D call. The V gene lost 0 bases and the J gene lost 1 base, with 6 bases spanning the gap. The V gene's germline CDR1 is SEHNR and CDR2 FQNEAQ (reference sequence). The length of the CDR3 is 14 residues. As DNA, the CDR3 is TGTGCCAGCAGCTTAGCGGCAACGAACACTGAAGCTTTCCTT. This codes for CASSLAATNTEAFL.

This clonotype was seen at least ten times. CDR3 residues: CASSYSGRSSDTQYF. Written as DNA, the CDR3 is TGTGCCAGCAGTTATAGCGGGAGGAGTTCAGATACGCAGTATTTT. The genes are TRBV12-3 or TRBV12-4 and TRBJ2-3; TRBD2 matches 10 bases. The CDR3 contains 15 residues. The ends lost 4 bases at V and 4 bases at J; junction bases unmatched: 5.

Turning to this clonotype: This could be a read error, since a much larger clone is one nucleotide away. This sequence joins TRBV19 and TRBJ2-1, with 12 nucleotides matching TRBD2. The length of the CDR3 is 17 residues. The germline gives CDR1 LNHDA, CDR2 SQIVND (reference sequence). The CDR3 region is CASSPRTSGILYNEQLF. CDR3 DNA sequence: TGTGCCAGTAGTCCTCGGACTAGCGGGATCCTCTACAATGAGCAGCTCTTC.

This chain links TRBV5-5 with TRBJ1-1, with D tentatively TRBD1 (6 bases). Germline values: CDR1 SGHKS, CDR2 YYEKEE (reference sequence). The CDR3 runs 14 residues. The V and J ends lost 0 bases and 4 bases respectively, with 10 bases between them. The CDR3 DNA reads TGTGCCAGCAGCTTGGGACAGGCGCGCACTGAAGCTTTCTTT. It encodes CASSLGQARTEAFF. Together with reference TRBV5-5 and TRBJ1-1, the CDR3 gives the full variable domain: DAGVTQSPTHLIKTRGQQVTLRCSPISGHKSVSWYQQVLGQGPQFIFQYYEKEERGRGNFPDRFSARQFPNYSSELNVNALLLGDSALYLCASSLGQARTEAFFGQGTRLTVV.

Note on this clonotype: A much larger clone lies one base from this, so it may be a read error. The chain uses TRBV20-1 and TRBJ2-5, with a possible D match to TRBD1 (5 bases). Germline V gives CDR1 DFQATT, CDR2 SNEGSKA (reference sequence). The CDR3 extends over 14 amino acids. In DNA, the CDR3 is TGCAGTGCTAGGTCTGACAGAGATCAAGAGACCCAGCACTTC. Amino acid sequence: CSARSDRDQETQHF.

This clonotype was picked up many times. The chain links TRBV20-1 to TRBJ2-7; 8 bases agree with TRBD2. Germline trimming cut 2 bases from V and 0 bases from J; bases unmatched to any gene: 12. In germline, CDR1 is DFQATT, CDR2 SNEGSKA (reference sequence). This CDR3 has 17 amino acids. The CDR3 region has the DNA TGCAGTGCTAGACACACCTTTAGCGGGGCCAGCTCCTACGAGCAGTACTTC. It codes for CSARHTFSGASSYEQYF.

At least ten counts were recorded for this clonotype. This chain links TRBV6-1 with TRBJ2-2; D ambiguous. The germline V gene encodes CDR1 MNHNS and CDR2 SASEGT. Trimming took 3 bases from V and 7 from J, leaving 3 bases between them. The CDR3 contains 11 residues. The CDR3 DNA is TGTGCCAGCAGTGAGGACGGGGAGCTGTTTTTT. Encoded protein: CASSEDGELFF.

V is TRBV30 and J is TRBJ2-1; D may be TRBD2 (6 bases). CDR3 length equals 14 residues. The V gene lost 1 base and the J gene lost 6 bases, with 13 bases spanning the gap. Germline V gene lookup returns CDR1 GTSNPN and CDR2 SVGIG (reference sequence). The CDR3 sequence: CAWSAGRGGNEQFF. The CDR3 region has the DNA TGTGCCTGGAGTGCTGGGCGGGGTGGCAATGAGCAGTTCTTC.

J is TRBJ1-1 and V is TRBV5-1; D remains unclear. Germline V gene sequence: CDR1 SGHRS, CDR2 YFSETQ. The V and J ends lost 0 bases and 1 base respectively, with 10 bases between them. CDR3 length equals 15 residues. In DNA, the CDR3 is TGCGCCAGCAGCTTGGTGGGCAGACAGAACACTGAAGCTTTCTTT. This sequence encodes CASSLVGRQNTEAFF.

CDR3 region: CASEENTEAFF. The CDR3 DNA follows: TGTGCCAGCGAAGAAAACACTGAAGCTTTCTTT. The chain combines TRBV7-9 with TRBJ1-1; no definite D call. V lost 8 bases, J lost 2 bases, and 6 bases lay in between. The CDR3 runs to 11 residues. Germline-derived CDR1 and CDR2 are SEHNR and FQNEAQ (reference sequence).

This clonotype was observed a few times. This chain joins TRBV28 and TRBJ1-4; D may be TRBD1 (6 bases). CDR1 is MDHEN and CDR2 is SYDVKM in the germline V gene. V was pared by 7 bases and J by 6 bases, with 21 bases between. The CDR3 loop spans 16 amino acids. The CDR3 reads CASTPGGAGVDEKLFF. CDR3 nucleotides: TGTGCCAGCACCCCCGGGGGGGCAGGGGTTGATGAAAAACTGTTTTTT. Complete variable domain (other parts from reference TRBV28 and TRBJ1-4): DVKVTQSSRYLVKRTGEKVFLECVQDMDHENMFWYRQDPGLGLRLIYFSYDVKMKEKGDIPEGYSVSREKKERFSLILESASTNQTSMYLCASTPGGAGVDEKLFFGSGTQLSVL.

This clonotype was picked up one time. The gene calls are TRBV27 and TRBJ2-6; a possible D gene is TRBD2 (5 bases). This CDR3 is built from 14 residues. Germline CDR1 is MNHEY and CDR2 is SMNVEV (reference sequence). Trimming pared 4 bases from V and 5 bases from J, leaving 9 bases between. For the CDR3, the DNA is TGTGCCAGCAGTTCGAGGGTGAGGGCCAACGTCCTGACTTTC. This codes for CASSSRVRANVLTF.